This T cell receptor beta chain was found in a study of blood T cell repertoires in COVID-19. Some clones are missing from TCRdb's copy, which holds only in-frame ones; the method was immunoSEQ multiplex PCR. The repertoire holds a few hundred thousand clones, with around 81% as singletons. The sequenced material came from PBMCs or T cells enriched from blood (not recorded which). This receptor was identified in a man aged 25 to 40 with acute COVID-19.

The CDR3 is CASSFGTSGGNTQYF. For the CDR3, the DNA is TGCGCCAGCAGTTTTGGGACTAGCGGGGGGAATACGCAGTATTTT. V and J are TRBV10-2 and TRBJ2-3; 15 bases fit TRBD2. CDR3 size: 15 residues. CDR1 and CDR2 (germline): WSHSY, SAAADI. V shed 5 bases and J 7 bases; nucleotides not matched to a gene: 4.